This T cell receptor beta chain was documented in a study of CD8 T cells in Susac syndrome (dated by TCRdb to about 2019). Some background on the complete study: Of the Susac syndrome patients who were sequenced, roughly 6 had clinically active disease and roughly eight were in clinical remission. At blood withdrawal, Susac syndrome patients were either therapy-naive, taking corticosteroids (in some cases with IVIg as well), or taking IVIg alone. Repertoire sequencing was used to test whether CD8+ T cell activation and differentiation in Susac syndrome was antigen driven. CD8+ T cell repertoire clonality was compared between some 13 healthy donors, some 14 Susac syndrome patients and roughly 15 multiple sclerosis patients.

High-throughput TCR beta sequencing profiled peripheral blood CD8+ and CD4+ T cells from healthy donors, Susac syndrome patients and multiple sclerosis patients. The Susac syndrome patients fulfilled recently defined diagnostic criteria for definite or probable disease. CD8+ TEMRA cells were enriched by FACS, while bulk CD8+ and CD4+ T cells were purified by magnetic negative isolation. Blood was drawn into EDTA tubes, processed within 24 hours, and PBMCs were isolated by density gradient centrifugation. PBMCs intended for TCR sequencing were cryopreserved in liquid nitrogen and were subsequently thawed in a 37 degrees C water bath. A purity of at least 90% was achieved for sorted or isolated CD4+, CD8+ and CD8+ TEMRA cells. Taken from cysteine to phenylalanine, the CDR3 has 14 residues. The CDR3 DNA has 42 bases and is translated from base 1. Between the V and J ends, shortened by 2 bases and 0 bases respectively, the junction contains 7 bases. CDR1 and CDR2 are read off the germline V gene (reference sequence) as MNHEY and SMNVEV.

In its sample, this clonotype was seen a few times. Its antigen is still unknown. Per-nucleotide qualities are absent, and no much larger clonotype sits a single base away. What the research found in general, with its limitations: CD8+ repertoires in Susac syndrome showed clonal expansion, which was highest in CD8+ TEMRA cells and was greater in clinically active patients than in remitting patients. In the total CD8+ and CD8+ TEMRA repertoires, 15 to 20 and five Susac-specific public clones, respectively, were identified. The number of individuals in the TCR sequencing and HLA analysis was acknowledged as relatively small.

RNA was extracted using the RNeasy kit, and roughly 0.5 to 1 microgram was reverse transcribed with random hexamers. TCR beta CDR3 regions were amplified with the immunoSEQ multiplex PCR assay covering 54 Vbeta and 13 Jbeta segments. Bias from PCR amplification was corrected by using a synthetic template baseline for primer optimization and for computational correction. The authors' pipeline ran thus. Only productive sequences were kept, with reads annotated to V, D and J genes according to IMGT and analyzed in immunoSEQ Analyzer. Clonality was computed as one minus Shannon entropy normalized by log2 of the number of productive unique sequences. For each patient and control, public and private clones were evaluated among the 100 most prevalent clones. Clones were defined as Susac-specific when absent from the healthy and MS cohorts, from about 1,100 published viral clones and from other ImmuneACCESS disease sequences. TCRdb trimmed the raw reads at Q25, called clones with MiXCR and kept productive beta chains. Each CDR3 protein appears once, grouped with its most common genes and DNA. What appears here as the V and J calls and clone size reflects TCRdb's work, not the paper's. In this sample the table shows under 110,000 distinct CDR3 sequences, around 94% of which occur a single time. 0.4% to 0.5% of the sample rests with the top ten.

This receptor chain uses TRBV27 and TRBJ2-5, with the D gene call left open. The sample comprised CD8+ T cells from PBMCs. The clonotype was recovered from a human donor with Susac syndrome. In nucleotide form, the sequence is TGTGCCAGCAGTTTAGGCGGAAACCAAGAGACCCAGTACTTC. This gives the protein CASSLGGNQETQYF.